The next 15 T cell receptor beta chains were all read from a single sample in a study of blood T cell repertoires in COVID-19. Profiling relied on immunoSEQ multiplex PCR, and the TCRdb table lists in-frame clones only, not all of them. The table has about 110,000 clones, about 83% seen once. What was sequenced was peripheral blood. The receptors derive from an older woman with acute or convalescent COVID-19.

The chain employs TRBV3-1 (or the pseudogene TRBV3-2) and TRBJ2-5; 15 positions match TRBD2. The J segment lost 5 bases and the V segment lost 6 bases, leaving 16 bases of the junction unmatched. CDR3 size: 19 residues. Germline-derived CDR1 and CDR2 are LGHDT and YNNKEL (reference sequence). CDR3 sequence (DNA): TGTGCCAGCAGTCCCGGACTAGCGGGAGGGCCAAGGTACTTGGAGACCCAGTACTTC. It specifies CASSPGLAGGPRYLETQYF.

The J gene is TRBJ1-2, the V gene TRBV27; perhaps TRBD1 as D (6 bases). This CDR3 is built from 15 residues. Germline V gene sequence: CDR1 MNHEY, CDR2 SMNVEV (reference sequence). V was clipped by 4 bases and J by 0 bases, with 12 bases between them. The CDR3 sequence: CASSYGTTPNYGYTF. The CDR3 DNA sequence: TGTGCCAGCAGTTATGGGACAACTCCTAACTATGGCTACACCTTC.

V usage is TRBV3-1 (or the pseudogene TRBV3-2) and J usage is TRBJ2-2, with D possibly matching TRBD2 (6 bases). The V gene's germline CDR1 is LGHDT and CDR2 YNNKEL (reference sequence). With 6 bases removed from V and 2 bases from J, the gap between germline ends came to 16 bases. The CDR3 is 16 residues long. CDR3 DNA sequence: TGTGCCAGCAGACCATCCGGGACTTCCAACACCGGGGAGCTGTTTTTT. Residues: CASRPSGTSNTGELFF.

The chain joins TRBV10-3 to TRBJ2-7, with 7 bases that match TRBD1. This CDR3 spans 13 amino acids. Germline CDR1 and CDR2: ENHRY and SYGVKD. The J segment lost 2 bases and the V segment lost 5 bases, leaving 3 bases of the junction unmatched. CDR3 protein: CAISPGQTYEQYF. As DNA, the CDR3 is TGTGCCATCAGTCCGGGACAGACCTACGAGCAGTACTTC.

This clone was observed a few times. The genes are TRBV19 and TRBJ1-5, with 9 nucleotides matching TRBD1. Germline CDR1 LNHDA, CDR2 SQIVND (reference sequence). V lost 11 bases, J lost 3 bases, and 14 bases stayed unmatched. CDR3 length: 16 amino acids. Here the CDR3 DNA reads TGTGCCGGCGGACAGGGGTGGGGAGGTACCAATCAGCCCCAGCATTTT. It encodes CAGGQGWGGTNQPQHF.

The chain recombines TRBV12-3 or TRBV12-4 with TRBJ2-7, with 10 bases matching TRBD2. The CDR3 runs to 13 residues. V lost 6 bases and J lost 4; bases outside the gene matches: 3. The CDR3 sequence is CASRSSGSYEQYF. DNA of the CDR3: TGTGCCAGCAGGTCTAGCGGGAGTTACGAGCAGTACTTC.

This clone appeared a few times. This chain connects TRBV19 to TRBJ1-6; the D is unclear. Germline V gene lookup returns CDR1 LNHDA and CDR2 SQIVND (reference sequence). V dropped 3 bases and J dropped 7 bases, with 13 bases sitting between them. The CDR3 sequence is 15 residues long. CDR3 in amino acids: CASSIQEGGNSPLHF. The CDR3, as DNA: TGTGCCAGTAGTATTCAGGAGGGCGGGAATTCACCCCTCCACTTT.

This chain connects TRBV4-2 to TRBJ1-6; 8 positions agree with TRBD1. Unmatched junction bases numbered 8, after V lost 3 bases and J lost 7 bases. The CDR3 loop spans 16 amino acids. Germline assignment: CDR1 LGHNA and CDR2 YNFKEQ. In nucleotides, the CDR3 is TGTGCCAGCAGCCAGGAGACAGGGGCAGGGAATTCACCCCTCCACTTT. It translates to CASSQETGAGNSPLHF.

The chain joins TRBV6-5 to TRBJ1-2; 10 bases line up with TRBD1. CDR1 MNHEY and CDR2 SVGAGI come from the germline V gene. The CDR3 loop spans 15 amino acids. With 2 bases clipped from V and 2 bases from J, the junction kept 2 bases outside the gene matches. CDR3 coding DNA: TGTGCCAGCAGTTACAAGGGACAGGGGAACTATGGCTACACCTTC. Amino acid sequence: CASSYKGQGNYGYTF.

The chain combines TRBV4-2 with TRBJ2-7; D may be TRBD2 (5 bases). Germline assignment: CDR1 LGHNA and CDR2 YNFKEQ. Trimming took 5 bases from V and 0 from J, leaving 14 bases between them. The CDR3 covers 15 residues. CDR3 amino acids: CASSYSGSSSYEQYF. In DNA form, the CDR3 reads TGTGCCAGCAGCTACAGCGGATCGAGCTCCTACGAGCAGTACTTC.

V usage is TRBV19 and J usage is TRBJ2-1; a possible D gene is TRBD1 (6 bases). Germline CDR1 is LNHDA and CDR2 is SQIVND (reference sequence). V shed 10 bases and J shed 3 bases, with 10 bases lying between them. The length of the CDR3 is 12 residues. This CDR3 reads CATRDIYNEQFF. The DNA of the CDR3 is TGTGCCACCAGGGACATCTACAATGAGCAGTTCTTC.

The rearrangement joins TRBV6-5 to TRBJ1-2; 10 nucleotides agree with TRBD1. The CDR3 is made up of 13 amino acids. Per the germline V gene, CDR1 is MNHEY and CDR2 is SVGAGI. V was pared by 2 bases and J by 12 bases, with 6 bases of the junction left unmatched. CDR3 in DNA: TGTGCCAGCAGTTACGGGGACAGGGGCCGGGACACCTTC. It is translated as CASSYGDRGRDTF.

The chain links TRBV7-9 to TRBJ1-1; D perhaps matches TRBD1 (6 bases). Trimming pared 4 bases from V and 2 bases from J, leaving 11 bases between. This CDR3 is 14 amino acids long. Germline V gene sequence: CDR1 SEHNR, CDR2 FQNEAQ (reference sequence). This chain's CDR3 is CASSSTGTNTEAFF. DNA for the CDR3: TGTGCCAGCAGCTCTACCGGGACAAACACTGAAGCTTTCTTT.

V and J are TRBV2 and TRBJ2-7; 7 nucleotides line up with TRBD1. Trimming removed 8 bases from V and 2 bases from J; junction bases left unmatched: 3. Per the germline V gene, CDR1 is SNHLY and CDR2 is FYNNEI. CDR3 length equals 12 residues. DNA for the CDR3: TGTGCCAGCGGACAGGACGCCTACGAGCAGTACGTC. As protein: CASGQDAYEQYV.

This chain uses TRBV3-1 (or the pseudogene TRBV3-2) with TRBJ1-2; D ambiguous. From germline, CDR1 is LGHDT and CDR2 YNNKEL (reference sequence). The CDR3 spans 16 residues. Between the trimmed V and J ends, which lost 4 bases and 4 bases, there was a span of 19 bases. CDR3 nucleotide sequence: TGTGCCAGCAGCCCCGAGCGGTATCGGGAGAGCTATGGCTACACCTTC. Protein: CASSPERYRESYGYTF.